Included here is one TCR beta chain sequence, with context. Its antigen remains unidentified. Qualities for individual bases were not recorded, and no much larger clone is one base off. The entry originates in a study of PD-1 blockade in classical Hodgkin lymphoma (dated by TCRdb to 2020 to 2021). In the study overall: Nivolumab dosing was 3 mg/kg intravenously every 2 weeks, continuing until either disease progression or unacceptable toxicity. A peripheral blood immune signature of response to PD-1 blockade in classical Hodgkin lymphoma was defined using TCR beta sequencing and CyTOF.

The time point label of this sample denotes: cycle 1 day 1 (C1D1), immediately before nivolumab initiation. Relapse after autologous stem cell transplantation had occurred in all trial patients, and cohorts A, B and C were distinguished by prior brentuximab vedotin exposure. Magnetic negative selection with a Miltenyi CD4+ T cell isolation kit was used to purify CD4+ T cells from thawed PBMCs. A total of under 70 patients with relapsed/refractory classical Hodgkin lymphoma made up the trial cohort, and each patient's best overall response was complete response, partial response or progressive disease. Single-agent nivolumab was administered to trial patients in the multi-cohort phase II CheckMate 205 trial. Best overall response was determined by an independent review committee according to the 2007 International Working Group response criteria. PBMCs from the trial were collected at three points: immediately before nivolumab initiation (C1D1), and during therapy at cycle 2 day 1 and cycle 4 day 1. Peripheral blood was collected in 8 mL Vacutainer Cell Preparation Tubes, from which PBMCs were isolated by centrifugation and then cryopreserved. Purified CD4+ and CD8+ fractions were prepared only for cases where an additional PBMC sample was available. Magnetically labelled cells were removed on LS columns in a quadroMACS separator, and the flow-through was retained as the purified fraction.

What the authors observed across the whole study: The study was restricted to a single clinical trial cohort, and the causes of repertoire differences, possibly disease activity or prior therapy, were left undefined. Among trial patients, those achieving complete response had baseline diversity similar to that of newly diagnosed patients, while diversity was significantly lower in partial responders and progressors. Patients starting nivolumab less than 1 year after ASCT had lower diversity and were excluded from later analyses to avoid confounding by immune reconstitution. Baseline TCR diversity was reported to be lower in newly diagnosed patients than in healthy donors, and even lower in relapsed/refractory patients. A significant rise by C4D1 was seen in CD4+ but not CD8+ TCR diversity (p=0.0027 vs p=0.16), with the rise being most apparent in complete responders (p=0.02).

Genomic DNA was extracted with the Qiagen DNeasy kit from unsorted PBMCs and from negatively selected CD4+ and CD8+ fractions. Amplification of TCR beta CDR3 regions was done by immunoSEQ multiplex PCR with primers that anneal to V and J segments. A synthetic immune receptor repertoire was used to minimize amplification bias, and remaining bias was computationally removed after sequencing. In the authors' own workflow: Custom Python scripts were used to quantify repertoire diversity as the Shannon entropy index. The unsorted, CD4+ and CD8+ repertoires were each analyzed separately, with the exception of combined analyses, where CD4+ and CD8+ sequences were merged in silico. A clone counted as expanded when the clone's frequency after treatment rose at least 2-fold relative to C1D1, and clones undetected at baseline were given a pseudocount of 0.5. Singleton clones were defined as clones with 0 or 1 copy at C1D1, and non-singleton clones were defined as clones with 2 or more copies. Clones expanded in unsorted samples were labelled as CD4+, CD8+ or unknown by matching protein sequences in sorted samples from the same patient. Diversity changes from C1D1 to C4D1 were tested in paired samples using Wilcoxon tests. TCRdb took this table from immuneACCESS and kept in-frame rearrangements with V and J called. Such tables lack part of the clones; where checked against another copy, unresolved V genes explain under half of the gap, and the rest is unexplained. Clone size and V and J calls were adopted from that table, with D and trimming inferred from the DNA. The sample has about 7,100 clones on record, 70% to 80% of them singletons. The ten top clones hold about 4% of the sample.

For this chain, trimming is 5 bases at the V end and 4 bases at the J end, and the number of junction bases without a gene match is 5. Taken from the germline V gene, the CDR1 and CDR2 loops are MDHEN and SYDVKM. The CDR3 has 14 amino acids, counting the end cysteine and phenylalanine. CDR3 DNA is the only sequence kept; it has 42 bases, read in frame from the first base. The sequence derives from a human donor with classical Hodgkin lymphoma. This chain joins TRBV28 to TRBJ1-3; the central 7 bases match TRBD1. The input for sequencing was CD4+ T cells from blood, taken at baseline. Read as DNA, the sequence is TGTGCCAGCAGTATCGGGACAGTAGGAAACACCATATATTTT. Translated, it reads CASSIGTVGNTIYF.